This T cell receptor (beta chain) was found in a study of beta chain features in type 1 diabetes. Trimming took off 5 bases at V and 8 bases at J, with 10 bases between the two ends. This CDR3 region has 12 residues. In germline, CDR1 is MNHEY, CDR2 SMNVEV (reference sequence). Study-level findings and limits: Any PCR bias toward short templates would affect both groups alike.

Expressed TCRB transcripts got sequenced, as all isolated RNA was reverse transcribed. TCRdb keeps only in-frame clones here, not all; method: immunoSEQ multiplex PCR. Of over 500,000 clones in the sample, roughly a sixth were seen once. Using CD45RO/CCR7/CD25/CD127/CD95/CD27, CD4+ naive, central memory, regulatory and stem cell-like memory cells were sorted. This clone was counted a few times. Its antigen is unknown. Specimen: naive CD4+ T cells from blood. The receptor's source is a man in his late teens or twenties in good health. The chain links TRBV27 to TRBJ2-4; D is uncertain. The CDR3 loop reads CASSKGQDIQYF. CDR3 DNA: TGTGCCAGCAGTAAAGGGCAAGACATTCAGTACTTC.